The TCR beta chain under discussion was sequenced for a study of blood T cell repertoires in COVID-19. The germline gives CDR1 SGHDN, CDR2 FVKESK. There are 13 residues in the CDR3. V lost 2 bases and J lost 10, with 14 bases in between. Data came from immunoSEQ multiplex PCR; TCRdb stores just in-frame clones and leaves some out. Of about 250,000 clones listed, 80% to 90% were seen once; the top ten hold roughly 5%. The sequence derives from an older man with acute or convalescent COVID-19. This rearrangement joins TRBV14 to TRBJ1-1; D ambiguous. Input material: peripheral blood. The CDR3 loop reads CASSQHPIHGAFF. The CDR3 nucleotides are TGTGCCAGCAGCCAACATCCCATCCACGGAGCTTTCTTT.